Detailed here is one TCR beta chain. Its antigen is as yet unknown. Samples with a second dose at about 4 or about 12 weeks were pooled together. Produced via immunoSEQ multiplex PCR; TCRdb's table is partial and in-frame only. The table lists some 60,000 clones, 60% to 85% of them singletons. The CDR3 totals 17 residues. The J segment lost 6 bases and the V segment lost 6 bases, leaving 14 bases of the junction unmatched. Looked up from germline, CDR1 is LGHNT and CDR2 is FRNRAP. This sample was taken from a study of T cell responses to AZD1222 COVID-19 vaccine. Points from the study as a whole: In all cases, repertoires were sampled only after the peak T cell response.

This receptor was identified in an adult who received the AZD1222 COVID-19 vaccine. Here the sequenced sample was peripheral blood, taken 28 days after the second AZD1222 dose. This chain uses TRBV12-5 with TRBJ1-6, with TRBD1 matching over 7 bases. Here the CDR3 reads CASGTILGGYSNSPLHF. The DNA for the CDR3 is TGTGCTAGTGGCACGATCCTAGGGGGCTATAGTAATTCACCCCTCCACTTT.